This T cell receptor beta chain was identified during a study of regulatory T cells in long-lasting Graves disease. Study at large: Positivity for TSH receptor antibodies plus over 5 years of antithyroid drugs meant persistent Graves' disease.

Study-wide points: A reduction in accuracy may have resulted from the small sample size.

Time point specified: persistent/refractory GD, antithyroid drugs over 5 years with positive TRAb. The TCR library was prepared using RNA isolated from PBMCs. With iRepertoire HTBI primers and Arm-PCR of CDR3 regions, TCR beta libraries were built. Per the original data handling: Across all samples, under 65 TRBV segments and 15 or so TRBJ segments were identified. TCRdb independently ran MiXCR on the multiplex PCR reads; one entry per CDR3 protein. The V and J calls were not made by the authors but by TCRdb's processing. The sample contains a few hundred thousand distinct CDR3 sequences, about a quarter of which appear only once. Comments on this clonotype: Its specificity is unknown.

The sequence came from a female donor with Graves disease. Here the sequenced sample was peripheral blood mononuclear cells (PBMCs), taken when the disease was refractory, from a patient treated with antithyroid drugs.

Here the CDR3 reads CASSFRDRVEKETQYF. The CDR3 DNA follows: TGTGCCAGCAGCTTCCGGGACAGGGTCGAAAAAGAGACCCAGTACTTC. V usage is TRBV4-2 and J usage is TRBJ2-5, with TRBD1 matching over 9 bases. Trimming removed 5 bases from V and 3 bases from J; junction bases left unmatched: 10. The CDR3 length is 16 residues. CDR1 and CDR2 (germline): LGHNA, YNFKEQ.